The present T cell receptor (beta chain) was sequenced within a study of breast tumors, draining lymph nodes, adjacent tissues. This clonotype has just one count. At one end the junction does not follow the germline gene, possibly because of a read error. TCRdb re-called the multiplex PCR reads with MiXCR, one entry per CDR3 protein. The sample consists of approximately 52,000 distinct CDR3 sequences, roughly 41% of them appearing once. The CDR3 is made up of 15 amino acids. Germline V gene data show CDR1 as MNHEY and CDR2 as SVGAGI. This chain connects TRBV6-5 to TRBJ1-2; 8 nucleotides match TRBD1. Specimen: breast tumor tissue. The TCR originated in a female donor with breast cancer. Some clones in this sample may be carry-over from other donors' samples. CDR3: CAISQAVTGDYGYTF. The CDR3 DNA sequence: TGTGCCATCAGTCAAGCGGTGACAGGGGACTATGGCTACACCTTC.